A selection of T cell receptor beta chains follows, all from one sample in a study of human T cells and chemical hapten exposure. MiXCR, applied by TCRdb to the RACE reads, yields one record per CDR3 protein. The sample gives around 80,000 distinct CDR3 sequences, roughly 8.7% of which show up once; 1.5% to 1.7% is in the top ten. Sequencing was carried out using whole blood. All receptors come from a male donor in good health. Some clones in this sample may be carry-over from other donors' samples. The CDR3 runs from the conserved cysteine through the conserved F or W. D genes are given only for firm matches. Size is stated for part of the rows, as once, few or many counts, or as a class when the clone is expanded.

clone size	V gene	J gene	D gene	CDR3 protein	CDR3 DNA
-	TRBV20-1	TRBJ2-7	-	CSARLVSEYEQYF	TGCAGTGCTAGATTGGTGAGTGAGTACGAGCAGTACTTC
many	TRBV20-1	TRBJ1-4	-	CSVKRQGGEKLFF	TGCAGTGTAAAGAGGCAGGGAGGGGAAAAACTGTTTTTT
-	TRBV18	TRBJ2-1	TRBD1	CASSTGTYNEQFF	TGTGCCAGCTCGACAGGGACCTACAATGAGCAGTTCTTC
few	TRBV7-6	TRBJ2-3	TRBD2	CASMTSGITDTQYF	TGTGCCAGCATGACTAGCGGGATCACAGATACGCAGTATTTT
many	TRBV20-1	TRBJ2-3	-	CSASPLAKGTDTQYF	TGCAGTGCTAGCCCCTTAGCAAAAGGCACAGATACGCAGTATTTT
-	TRBV5-6	TRBJ2-1	TRBD2	CASSPQASGGSTYNEQFF	TGTGCCAGCAGCCCCCAGGCTAGCGGGGGGTCCACCTACAATGAGCAGTTCTTC
few	TRBV6-2/TRBV6-3	TRBJ2-2	TRBD2	CASHHPRPGLENTGELFF	TGTGCCAGCCACCACCCCCGTCCGGGACTAGAAAACACCGGGGAGCTGTTTTTT
few	TRBV6-4	TRBJ2-3	TRBD2	CASSDSSGRADTQYF	TGTGCCAGCAGTGACTCTAGCGGGAGGGCAGATACGCAGTATTTT
-	TRBV27	TRBJ2-3	TRBD1	CASRRPGQGTDTQYF	TGTGCCAGCAGGCGACCGGGACAGGGAACAGATACGCAGTATTTT
-	TRBV15	TRBJ1-5	-	CATSRFEGQPQHF	TGTGCCACCAGCAGATTCGAGGGTCAGCCCCAGCATTTT
-	TRBV12-3/TRBV12-4	TRBJ1-5	-	CASREQGLGNQPQHF	TGTGCCAGCAGAGAACAGGGTTTGGGCAATCAGCCCCAGCATTTT
-	TRBV20-1	TRBJ1-1	-	CSAISADSWQGRAFF	TGCAGTGCTATATCCGCCGACAGTTGGCAAGGAAGAGCTTTCTTT
once	TRBV11-2	TRBJ2-5	-	CAISPRQARYQETQYF	TGTGCCATCAGCCCGAGACAGGCTCGGTACCAAGAGACCCAGTACTTC
-	TRBV24-1	TRBJ1-1	TRBD1	CATSDLKKEVRGPSTMNTEAFF	TGTGCCACCAGTGATTTGAAAAAGGAAGTCAGGGGGCCTTCTACCATGAACACTGAAGCTTTCTTT
many	TRBV27	TRBJ2-3	-	CASSPGTSIWADTQYF	TGTGCCAGCAGTCCGGGGACGTCCATTTGGGCAGATACGCAGTATTTT
-	TRBV6-5	TRBJ1-1	-	CASRRMVNTEAFF	TGTGCCAGCAGACGGATGGTGAACACTGAAGCTTTCTTT
many	TRBV6-2/TRBV6-3	TRBJ1-4	-	CASSSHRDEKLFF	TGTGCCAGCAGTTCACACAGGGACGAAAAACTGTTTTTT
few	TRBV20-1	TRBJ2-7	-	CSARDNGYEQYF	TGCAGTGCTAGAGATAACGGCTACGAGCAGTACTTC
few	TRBV5-1	TRBJ2-1	-	CASTGDEQFF	TGCGCCAGCACGGGGGATGAGCAGTTCTTC
-	TRBV10-3	TRBJ2-6	-	CAIKEGVGANVLTF	TGTGCCATCAAAGAGGGAGTTGGGGCCAACGTCCTGACTTTC
-	TRBV14	TRBJ1-1	-	CASSPLGGVDTEAFF	TGTGCCAGCAGCCCCCTGGGGGGAGTGGACACTGAAGCTTTCTTT
many	TRBV10-3	TRBJ2-3	-	CAISESPTDTQYF	TGTGCCATCAGTGAATCTCCCACAGATACGCAGTATTTT
-	TRBV7-9	TRBJ2-2	-	CASSPTGLMNTGELFF	TGTGCCAGCAGTCCAACCGGACTTATGAACACCGGGGAGCTGTTTTTT
many	TRBV12-3/TRBV12-4	TRBJ2-3	TRBD2	CASSQSGSFLQDTQYF	TGTGCCAGCAGTCAAAGCGGGAGCTTCTTGCAAGATACGCAGTATTTT
-	TRBV19	TRBJ1-6	-	CASSTGQTGRMNSPLHF	TGTGCCAGTAGTACCGGGCAAACAGGGAGGATGAATTCACCCCTCCACTTT
few	TRBV6-5	TRBJ1-1	TRBD1	CASKGQGARDTEAFF	TGTGCCAGCAAGGGACAGGGGGCAAGGGACACTGAAGCTTTCTTT
few	TRBV25-1	TRBJ2-6	-	CASSAPNGANVLTF	TGTGCCAGCAGTGCCCCAAACGGGGCCAACGTCCTGACTTTC
few	TRBV10-3	TRBJ2-3	-	CAIPGRTDTQYF	TGTGCCATCCCTGGACGGACAGATACGCAGTATTTT
few	TRBV29-1	TRBJ1-1	-	CSVDGGETEAFF	TGCAGCGTTGATGGCGGGGAGACTGAAGCTTTCTTT
-	TRBV27	TRBJ2-1	-	CASSPTPEISYNEQFF	TGTGCCAGCAGCCCTACGCCTGAAATCTCCTACAATGAGCAGTTCTTC
few	TRBV6-6	TRBJ2-7	-	CASSYRDTTYEQYF	TGTGCCAGCAGTTACCGGGACACCACCTACGAGCAGTACTTC
-	TRBV29-1	TRBJ1-1	-	CSVRTVNTEAFF	TGCAGCGTTCGGACAGTGAACACTGAAGCTTTCTTT
-	TRBV5-1	TRBJ1-1	-	CAGSLRGEMNTEAFF	TGCGCCGGCAGCTTGAGGGGAGAGATGAACACTGAAGCTTTCTTT
few	TRBV29-1	TRBJ2-2	TRBD1	CSVEGQGAFGELFF	TGCAGCGTGGAGGGACAGGGGGCTTTCGGGGAGCTGTTTTTT
few	TRBV4-3	TRBJ2-7	TRBD1	CASSPGTASRDEQYF	TGCGCCAGCAGCCCGGGGACAGCGTCCCGGGACGAGCAGTACTTC
few	TRBV6-5	TRBJ2-7	-	CATRGRSDEQYF	TGTGCTACAAGAGGGAGGTCTGACGAGCAGTACTTC
few	TRBV7-3	TRBJ2-1	TRBD2	CASSLRGTTGYNEQFF	TGTGCCAGCAGCTTAAGAGGGACTACGGGCTACAATGAGCAGTTCTTC
many	TRBV6-5	TRBJ1-4	TRBD1	CASSYGQGARSNEKLFF	TGTGCCAGCAGTTACGGTCAGGGGGCGCGAAGTAATGAAAAACTGTTTTTT
few	TRBV5-1	TRBJ1-1	-	CASSLGGGLNTEAFF	TGCGCCAGCAGCTTGGGTGGAGGGCTGAACACTGAAGCTTTCTTT
few	TRBV7-9	TRBJ2-3	TRBD1	CASSLPDRGLTDTQYF	TGTGCCAGCAGCCTCCCAGACAGGGGGCTCACAGATACGCAGTATTTT
few	TRBV27	TRBJ2-3	-	CASSFRPSTDTQYF	TGTGCCAGCAGTTTTCGGCCCAGCACAGATACGCAGTATTTT
-	TRBV20-1	TRBJ2-4	TRBD2	CSARGLAGDVLDIQYF	TGCAGTGCTAGAGGACTAGCGGGAGACGTTTTAGACATTCAGTACTTC
-	TRBV19	TRBJ2-5	TRBD2	CASSNGLAEETQYF	TGTGCCAGTAGTAACGGACTAGCGGAAGAGACCCAGTACTTC
few	TRBV7-2	TRBJ2-1	TRBD2	CASSPGGGRVEQFF	TGTGCCAGCAGCCCCGGGGGGGGGAGGGTTGAGCAGTTCTTC
few	TRBV6-1	TRBJ1-2	TRBD1	CATMDRGLLFWDYGYTF	TGTGCCACAATGGACAGGGGGCTTCTTTTTTGGGACTATGGCTACACCTTC
few	TRBV6-5	TRBJ1-2	-	CASSRGGGLNYGYTF	TGTGCCAGCAGTCGCGGCGGAGGACTTAACTATGGCTACACCTTC
few	TRBV6-6	TRBJ1-1	-	CASSLIQGNTEAFF	TGTGCCAGCAGTTTAATTCAGGGGAACACTGAAGCTTTCTTT
many	TRBV2	TRBJ2-3	TRBD2	CASRGLAASTDTQYF	TGTGCCAGCAGGGGACTAGCGGCTTCCACAGATACGCAGTATTTT